The clone carrying this T cell receptor (beta chain) was counted ten times or more. Its antigen remains unknown. These data come from a study of T cell repertoires in cytomegalovirus infection. On the study more broadly: Both a matching HLA type and CMV infection were indicated by public TCR beta signatures.

Points from the study as a whole: HLA-C-restricted CMV clonotypes gave the most frequent clonotype in two of eight donors. CMV carriers having the relevant HLA were flagged by cumulative public TCR beta family frequency.

The CDR3 sequence is 16 residues long. Trimming cost V 3 bases and J 0 bases; bases outside gene matches: 4. The V gene's germline CDR1 is SGHVS and CDR2 FNYEAQ. In TCRdb, the reads were re-called with MiXCR into one record per CDR3 protein. The repertoire includes fewer than 550,000 distinct CDR3 sequences, more than 15% of them detected once, and under 30% sits in the top ten. The chain couples TRBV7-6 to TRBJ2-1; 8 bases match TRBD1. This TCR was recovered from a human donor in good health (CMV status not recorded). Some clones in this sample may be carry-over from other donors' samples. Sequenced input: CD8+ T cells from PBMCs. CDR3 sequence reads: CASSFGQGVSYNEQFF. For the CDR3, the DNA is TGTGCCAGCAGCTTTGGACAGGGCGTCTCCTACAATGAGCAGTTCTTC.